These 5 T cell receptor beta chains originate from one sample sequenced in a study of blood T cell repertoires in COVID-19. TCRdb keeps only in-frame clones here, not all; method: immunoSEQ multiplex PCR. The data show about 250,000 clones, with about 87% seen just once and just over 2.5% held by the top ten. Source material: PBMCs or T cells enriched from blood (not recorded which). The receptor source for this set is a woman aged 25 to 39 with acute COVID-19.

The rearrangement uses TRBV5-6 and TRBJ1-5, with D maybe TRBD1 (6 bases). Germline lookup yields CDR1 SGHDT and CDR2 YYEEEE. The CDR3 contains 14 residues. Trimming left V 0 bases short and J 7 bases short, with 11 bases between. CDR3 sequence reads: CASSLGAGVQPQHF. CDR3 coding DNA: TGTGCCAGCAGCTTGGGCGCAGGGGTACAGCCCCAGCATTTT.

This chain links TRBV7-2 with TRBJ1-6; a weak D match, TRBD1 (6 bases). CDR1 is SGHTA and CDR2 is FQGNSA in the germline V gene. The CDR3 has 15 amino acids. Between the trimmed V and J ends, which lost 0 bases and 7 bases, there was a span of 10 bases. The CDR3 sequence is CASSLASGDNSPLHF. CDR3 nucleotides: TGTGCCAGCAGCTTAGCATCAGGGGACAATTCACCCCTCCACTTT.

V gene TRBV6-5 combines with J gene TRBJ1-6; 7 bases fit TRBD1. V was pared by 4 bases and J by 9 bases, with 9 bases of the junction left unmatched. Per the germline V gene, CDR1 is MNHEY and CDR2 is SVGAGI. This CDR3 contains 15 residues. CDR3 protein: CASSSHRGLASPLHF. The CDR3 bases are TGTGCCAGCAGTTCCCACAGGGGCCTGGCTTCACCCCTCCACTTT.

This chain uses TRBV2 with TRBJ2-7; 10 nucleotides line up with TRBD2. This CDR3 contains 13 residues. V shed 10 bases and J 3 bases; nucleotides not matched to a gene: 6. CDR1 and CDR2 from the germline V gene are SNHLY and FYNNEI. The CDR3 DNA is TGTGCCATGTCTAGCGGGGGTTTCTACGAGCAGTACTTC. It yields the protein CAMSSGGFYEQYF.

The chain is built from TRBV11-2 and TRBJ1-6; maybe TRBD1 (5 bases). Germline V CDR1 and CDR2: SGHAT, FQNNGV. The germline V and J ends were trimmed by 0 bases and 9 bases, with 18 bases remaining between them. This CDR3 spans 17 amino acids. CDR3 DNA sequence: TGTGCCAGCAGCTTAGATTCTGTCAAAGGTCAGGGTTCACCCCTCCACTTT. Translation: CASSLDSVKGQGSPLHF.